The next 25 T cell receptor beta chains were all read from a single sample in a study of graft-versus-host responses after intestinal transplantation. The method was immunoSEQ multiplex PCR; TCRdb's version includes in-frame clones alone and lacks a portion of them. The sample lists roughly 120,000 clones; approximately 96% were seen once. Their recognized antigens are unknown. The sequencing here drew on unstimulated CD8+ T cells sorted from spleen or lymph node cells, taken before intestinal transplant. All receptors come from a human donor who received an intestinal transplant.

The chain recombines TRBV28 with TRBJ1-2, with D perhaps matching TRBD1 (6 bases). CDR3 size: 14 residues. Germline CDR1 is MDHEN and CDR2 is SYDVKM. V was clipped by 2 bases and J by 7 bases, with 14 bases between them. CDR3 DNA: TGTGCCAGCAGTTTAGTTCCCCACAGGGTTGGCTACACCTTC. It is translated as CASSLVPHRVGYTF.

This clone has just one count. The rearrangement uses TRBV5-6 and TRBJ1-5; no reliable D call. CDR3 length: 12 amino acids. The V end was cut by 1 base, the J end by 5 bases, with 4 bases between. Per germline, CDR1 SGHDT and CDR2 YYEEEE. CDR3 in amino acids: CASSLSDQPQHF. CDR3 in DNA: TGTGCCAGCAGCTTGTCCGATCAGCCCCAGCATTTT.

A few counts support this clone. The chain couples TRBV28 to TRBJ1-4, with D maybe TRBD1 (6 bases). With 4 bases removed from V and 8 bases from J, the gap between germline ends came to 14 bases. Germline V CDR1 and CDR2: MDHEN, SYDVKM. This CDR3 is built from 14 residues. The CDR3 spells CASSSLTGREKLFF. CDR3 DNA: TGTGCCAGCAGTTCCTTGACAGGCCGGGAAAAACTGTTTTTT.

This chain links TRBV28 with TRBJ2-1; 9 positions match TRBD1. The germline V gene encodes CDR1 MDHEN and CDR2 SYDVKM. The junction had 10 bases not matched to a gene; V was cut back by 1 base and J by 9 bases. The CDR3 spans 16 residues. In nucleotides, the CDR3 is TGTGCCAGCAGTTTATCCGACAGGGGGGTGTCAGGTGAGCAGTTCTTC. Amino acid sequence: CASSLSDRGVSGEQFF.

This chain joins TRBV7-3 and TRBJ1-1; no definite D call. CDR1 and CDR2 (germline): SGHTA, FQGTGA. V was clipped by 3 bases and J by 3 bases, with 8 bases between them. The CDR3 is 13 residues long. The CDR3 loop is CASSLIPYTEAFF. CDR3 DNA: TGTGCCAGCAGCTTGATCCCTTACACTGAAGCTTTCTTT.

This chain joins TRBV13 and TRBJ2-7; 8 bases match TRBD2. Germline CDR1 and CDR2: PRHDT and FYEKMQ (reference sequence). The CDR3 contains 16 residues. The junction had 11 bases not matched to a gene; V was cut back by 5 bases and J by 2 bases. This CDR3 reads CASSPSVTSGTYEQYF. The CDR3 bases are TGTGCCAGCAGCCCCTCTGTTACTAGCGGAACCTACGAGCAGTACTTC.

This clone has a handful of counts. The chain has TRBV15 and TRBJ2-6; D tentatively fits TRBD1 or TRBD2 (5 bases each). V lost 2 bases to trimming and J lost 11 bases, with 13 bases between them. CDR1 and CDR2 from the germline V gene are LNHNV and YYDKDF (reference sequence). CDR3 length: 14 residues. The CDR3: CATSRTGTGDVLTF. DNA for the CDR3: TGTGCCACCAGCAGAACCGGGACCGGCGACGTCCTGACTTTC.

This chain links TRBV9 with TRBJ2-1; D is unresolved. Germline CDR1 and CDR2: SGDLS and YYNGEE. Trimming pared 2 bases from V and 9 bases from J, leaving 9 bases between. The CDR3 covers 12 residues. CDR3 DNA: TGTGCCAGCAGCGTGTATGACATTGAGCAGTTCTTC. Residues: CASSVYDIEQFF.

The chain has TRBV20-1 and TRBJ1-3; D is ambiguous. The CDR3 loop spans 11 amino acids. V was clipped by 4 bases and J by 3 bases, with 4 bases between them. CDR1 is DFQATT and CDR2 is SNEGSKA in the germline V gene (reference sequence). The CDR3 loop is CSAIFGNTIYF. CDR3 bases: TGCAGTGCTATCTTTGGAAACACCATATATTTT.

The rearrangement links TRBV30 to TRBJ2-7; D may be TRBD1 or TRBD2 (7 bases each). Germline loops: CDR1 GTSNPN, CDR2 SVGIG (reference sequence). The CDR3 extends over 14 amino acids. Trimming left V 5 bases short and J 0 bases short, with 14 bases between. The CDR3 sequence is CAWGGDSSSYEQYF. CDR3 DNA: TGTGCCTGGGGGGGGGACAGCAGCTCCTACGAGCAGTACTTC.

The rearrangement links TRBV2 to TRBJ2-1, with D uncertain. Trimming cost V 7 bases and J 5 bases, with 9 bases left between them. This CDR3 region has 12 residues. Germline V gene sequence: CDR1 SNHLY, CDR2 FYNNEI. The CDR3 sequence: CASTSHNNEQFF. The CDR3 region has the DNA TGTGCCAGCACCAGCCACAACAATGAGCAGTTCTTC.

The rearrangement links TRBV14 to TRBJ2-7; 9 bases align to TRBD1. Germline CDR1 SGHDN, CDR2 FVKESK. The length of the CDR3 is 15 residues. With 4 bases clipped from V and 5 bases from J, the junction kept 9 bases outside the gene matches. Here the CDR3 reads CASSRAGQGINEQYF. The CDR3 DNA sequence: TGTGCCAGCAGCCGAGCAGGACAGGGGATTAACGAGCAGTACTTC.

The V and J genes are TRBV19 and TRBJ1-1, with a possible D match to TRBD1 (5 bases). Germline CDR1 and CDR2: LNHDA and SQIVND (reference sequence). Trimming shortened V by 1 base and J by 5 bases, and 8 bases separated the two germline ends. CDR3 length: 13 amino acids. The CDR3 loop reads CASSIVKGTEAFF. CDR3 nucleotides: TGTGCCAGTAGTATAGTGAAGGGGACTGAAGCTTTCTTT.

The chain recombines TRBV28 with TRBJ1-2, with 10 bases lining up with TRBD1. The V gene end was trimmed by 6 bases and the J gene end by 7 bases; junction bases not matched to a gene: 5. The CDR3 length is 13 residues. Germline V gene lookup returns CDR1 MDHEN and CDR2 SYDVKM. The CDR3 loop reads CASSPGTGAGYTF. CDR3 nucleotide sequence: TGTGCCAGCAGCCCCGGGACAGGGGCTGGCTACACCTTC.

The chain recombines TRBV6-1 with TRBJ2-7; D possibly corresponds to TRBD1 (6 bases). Germline loops: CDR1 MNHNS, CDR2 SASEGT. The length of the CDR3 is 14 residues. Trimming took 2 bases from V and 3 from J, leaving 11 bases between them. The CDR3 protein is CASSETGISYEQYF. In DNA, the CDR3 is TGTGCCAGCAGTGAAACAGGGATAAGCTACGAGCAGTACTTC.

The chain joins TRBV30 to TRBJ1-2, with 10 bases lining up with TRBD1. The trim removed 0 bases at V and 8 bases at J, leaving 12 bases unmatched. CDR1 GTSNPN and CDR2 SVGIG come from the germline V gene (reference sequence). The CDR3 consists of 16 residues. DNA for the CDR3: TGTGCCTGGAGTGTAATGGGGACAGGGGTGGATGGAGGCTACACCTTC. Residues: CAWSVMGTGVDGGYTF.

The CDR3 loop reads CAISPPGLRDTDTQYF. The DNA for the CDR3 is TGTGCCATCAGTCCCCCGGGACTAAGGGATACAGATACGCAGTATTTT. The gene calls are TRBV10-3 and TRBJ2-3; 7 bases are shared with TRBD2. This CDR3 contains 16 residues. Looked up from germline, CDR1 is ENHRY and CDR2 is SYGVKD. V dropped 5 bases and J dropped 3; count of bases not matched to a gene: 11.

The chain uses TRBV7-9 and TRBJ2-1; 11 positions agree with TRBD2. The CDR3 has 16 amino acids. The trim removed 4 bases at V and 8 bases at J, leaving 10 bases unmatched. The germline gives CDR1 SEHNR, CDR2 FQNEAQ (reference sequence). The CDR3, as DNA: TGTGCCAGCAGCTCCCTGCTGACTAGCGGGACGGATGAGCAGTTCTTC. Encoded protein: CASSSLLTSGTDEQFF.

A single count supports this clone. The chain has TRBV13 and TRBJ1-3, with a tentative D call TRBD1 (6 bases). V lost 5 bases and J lost 1, with 9 bases in between. The CDR3 covers 14 residues. Germline V gene sequence: CDR1 PRHDT, CDR2 FYEKMQ (reference sequence). The CDR3 DNA reads as TGTGCCAGCAGCCCCAGGGGTTCTGGAAACACCATATATTTT. Protein: CASSPRGSGNTIYF.

This clone was seen just once. V gene TRBV20-1 combines with J gene TRBJ2-2, with D hard to call. This CDR3 comprises 11 residues. The germline CDR1 and CDR2 sequences are DFQATT and SNEGSKA (reference sequence). V lost 0 bases and J 7 bases, leaving 3 bases between the germline ends. CDR3 nucleotide sequence: TGCAGTGCTAGAGAGTACGGGGAGCTGTTTTTT. As protein: CSAREYGELFF.

V usage is TRBV9 and J usage is TRBJ2-1; TRBD2 might be the D (7 bases). Germline V gene lookup returns CDR1 SGDLS and CDR2 YYNGEE. The CDR3 totals 18 residues. V was pared by 0 bases and J by 2 bases, with 18 bases between. CDR3 residues: CASSVEGGTSGPYNEQFF. DNA for the CDR3: TGTGCCAGCAGCGTAGAGGGGGGGACTTCCGGCCCCTACAATGAGCAGTTCTTC.

The chain couples TRBV15 to TRBJ2-7, with D uncertain. Looked up from germline, CDR1 is LNHNV and CDR2 is YYDKDF (reference sequence). The V gene lost 0 bases and the J gene lost 6 bases, with 9 bases spanning the gap. The CDR3 is 13 residues long. The CDR3 coding sequence is TGTGCCACCAGCAGAGATCGACGGCGCGAGCAGTACTTC. This encodes CATSRDRRREQYF.

The chain is built from TRBV5-1 and TRBJ2-5; TRBD1 matches 8 bases. Germline lookup yields CDR1 SGHRS and CDR2 YFSETQ. The CDR3 length is 15 residues. The junction had 7 bases not matched to a gene; V was cut back by 0 bases and J by 6 bases. For the CDR3, the DNA is TGCGCCAGCAGCTTGGATCGCAGGGGGCCAAAGACCCAGTACTTC. Protein product: CASSLDRRGPKTQYF.

The chain employs TRBV29-1 and TRBJ2-1, with 8 bases that match TRBD1. The CDR3 spans 16 residues. V lost 0 bases, J lost 6 bases, and 10 bases stayed unmatched. From germline, CDR1 is SQVTM and CDR2 ANQGSEA. CDR3 sequence (DNA): TGCAGCGTTGAAGATCCGCGGACAGGGCAGGTCAATGAGCAGTTCTTC. Protein sequence: CSVEDPRTGQVNEQFF.

V usage is TRBV11-2 and J usage is TRBJ1-4, with D unclear. V was cut by 4 bases and J by 0 bases, with 6 bases left in between. Germline CDR1 SGHAT, CDR2 FQNNGV. The CDR3 extends over 14 amino acids. DNA of the CDR3: TGTGCCAGCAGCTGGGTTGCAACTAATGAAAAACTGTTTTTT. Translated: CASSWVATNEKLFF.